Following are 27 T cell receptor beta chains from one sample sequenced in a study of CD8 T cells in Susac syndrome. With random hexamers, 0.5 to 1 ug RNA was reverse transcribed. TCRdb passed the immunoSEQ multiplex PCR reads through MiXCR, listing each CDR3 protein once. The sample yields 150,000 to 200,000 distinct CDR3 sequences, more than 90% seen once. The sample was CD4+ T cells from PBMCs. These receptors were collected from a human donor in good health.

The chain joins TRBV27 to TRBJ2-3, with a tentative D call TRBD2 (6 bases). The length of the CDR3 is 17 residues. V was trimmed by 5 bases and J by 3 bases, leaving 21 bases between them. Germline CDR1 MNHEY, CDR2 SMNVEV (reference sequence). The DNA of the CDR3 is TGTGCCAGCAGTGTAGCCCCCCGGACTACGGGGACAGATACGCAGTATTTT. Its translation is CASSVAPRTTGTDTQYF.

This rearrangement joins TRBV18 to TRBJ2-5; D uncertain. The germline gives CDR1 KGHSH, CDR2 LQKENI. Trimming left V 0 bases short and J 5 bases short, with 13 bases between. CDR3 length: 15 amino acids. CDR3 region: CASSPPMREFETQYF. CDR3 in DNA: TGTGCCAGCTCACCACCGATGAGAGAGTTCGAGACCCAGTACTTC. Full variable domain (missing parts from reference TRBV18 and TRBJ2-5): NAGVMQNPRHLVRRRGQEARLRCSPMKGHSHVYWYRQLPEEGLKFMVYLQKENIIDESGMPKERFSAEFPKEGPSILRIQQVVRGDSAAYFCASSPPMREFETQYFGPGTRLLVL.

CDR3 amino acids: CSARQGYTEAFF. The CDR3 nucleotides read TGCAGTGCTAGACAGGGGTACACTGAAGCTTTCTTT. V is TRBV20-1 and J is TRBJ1-1; D is perhaps TRBD1 (6 bases). CDR1 DFQATT and CDR2 SNEGSKA come from the germline V gene (reference sequence). V was trimmed by 2 bases and J by 3 bases, leaving 7 bases between them. This CDR3 contains 12 residues.

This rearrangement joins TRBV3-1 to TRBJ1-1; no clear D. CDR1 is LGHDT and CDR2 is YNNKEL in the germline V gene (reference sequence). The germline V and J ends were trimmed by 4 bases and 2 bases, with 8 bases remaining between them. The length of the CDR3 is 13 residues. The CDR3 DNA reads TGTGCCAGCAGCCTCGGATTCAACACTGAAGCTTTCTTT. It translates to CASSLGFNTEAFF.

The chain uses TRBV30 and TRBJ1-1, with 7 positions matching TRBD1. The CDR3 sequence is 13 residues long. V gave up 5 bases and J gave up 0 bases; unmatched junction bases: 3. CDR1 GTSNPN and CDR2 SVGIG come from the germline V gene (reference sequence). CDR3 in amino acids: CAWSGQVNTEAFF. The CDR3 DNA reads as TGTGCCTGGTCAGGACAGGTGAACACTGAAGCTTTCTTT.

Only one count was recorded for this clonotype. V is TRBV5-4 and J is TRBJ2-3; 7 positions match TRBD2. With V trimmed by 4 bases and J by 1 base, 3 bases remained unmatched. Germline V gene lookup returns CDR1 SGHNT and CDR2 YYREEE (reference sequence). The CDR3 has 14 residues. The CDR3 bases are TGTGCCAGCAGCCGTGCGGGGGGCACAGATACGCAGTATTTT. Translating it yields CASSRAGGTDTQYF.

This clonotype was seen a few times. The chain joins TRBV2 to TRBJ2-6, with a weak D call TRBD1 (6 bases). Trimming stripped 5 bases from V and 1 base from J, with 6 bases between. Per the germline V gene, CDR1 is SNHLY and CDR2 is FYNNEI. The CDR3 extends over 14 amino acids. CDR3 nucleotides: TGTGCCAGCAGTACAGGGTCTGGGGCCAACGTCCTGACTTTC. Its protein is CASSTGSGANVLTF.

CDR3 sequence reads: CASTSTDTQYF. CDR3 sequence (DNA): TGTGCCAGCACCTCCACAGATACGCAGTATTTT. The V and J genes are TRBV7-9 and TRBJ2-3; no clear D gene. Germline lookup yields CDR1 SEHNR and CDR2 FQNEAQ (reference sequence). Trimming removed 7 bases from V and 2 bases from J, with 4 bases in between. CDR3 length equals 11 residues.

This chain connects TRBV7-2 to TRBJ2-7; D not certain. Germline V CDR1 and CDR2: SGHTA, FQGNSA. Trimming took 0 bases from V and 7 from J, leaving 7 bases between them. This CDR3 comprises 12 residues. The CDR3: CASSLAPGEQYF. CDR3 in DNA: TGTGCCAGCAGCTTAGCTCCGGGTGAGCAGTACTTC.

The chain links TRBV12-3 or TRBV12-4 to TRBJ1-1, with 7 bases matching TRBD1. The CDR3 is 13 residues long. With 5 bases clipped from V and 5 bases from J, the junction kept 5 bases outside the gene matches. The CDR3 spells CASSEGARTEAFF. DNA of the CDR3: TGTGCCAGCAGTGAGGGGGCGAGGACTGAAGCTTTCTTT.

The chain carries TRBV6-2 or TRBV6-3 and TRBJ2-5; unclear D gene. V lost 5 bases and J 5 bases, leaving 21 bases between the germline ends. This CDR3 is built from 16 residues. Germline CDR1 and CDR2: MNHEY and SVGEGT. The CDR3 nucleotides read TGTGCCAGCAGTCCTCGACCGAACGGCCTCCGGGAGACCCAGTACTTC. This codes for CASSPRPNGLRETQYF.

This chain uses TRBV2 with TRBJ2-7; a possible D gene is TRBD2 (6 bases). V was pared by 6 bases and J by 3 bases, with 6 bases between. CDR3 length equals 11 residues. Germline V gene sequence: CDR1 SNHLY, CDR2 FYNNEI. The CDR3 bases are TGTGCCAGCAGGGAGGGCTACGAGCAGTACTTC. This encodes CASREGYEQYF.

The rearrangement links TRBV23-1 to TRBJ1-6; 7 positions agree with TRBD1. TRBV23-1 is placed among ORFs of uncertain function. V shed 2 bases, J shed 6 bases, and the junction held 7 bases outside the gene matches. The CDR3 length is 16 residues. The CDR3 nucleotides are TGCGCCAGCAGTCAAACCCCGACAGGGAGTAATTCACCCCTCCACTTT. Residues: CASSQTPTGSNSPLHF.

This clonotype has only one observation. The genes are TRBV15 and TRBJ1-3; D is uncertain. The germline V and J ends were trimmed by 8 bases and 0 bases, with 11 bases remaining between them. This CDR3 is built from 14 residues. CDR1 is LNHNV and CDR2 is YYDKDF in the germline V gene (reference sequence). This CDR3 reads CATYMTGSGNTIYF. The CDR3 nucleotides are TGTGCCACCTATATGACCGGCTCTGGAAACACCATATATTTT.

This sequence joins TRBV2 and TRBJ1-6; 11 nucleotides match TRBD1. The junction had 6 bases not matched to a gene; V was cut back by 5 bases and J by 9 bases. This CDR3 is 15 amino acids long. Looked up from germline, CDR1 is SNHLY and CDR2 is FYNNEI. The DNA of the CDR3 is TGTGCCAGCAGTAACACCGGGACAGGGGGTTCACCCCTCCACTTT. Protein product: CASSNTGTGGSPLHF.

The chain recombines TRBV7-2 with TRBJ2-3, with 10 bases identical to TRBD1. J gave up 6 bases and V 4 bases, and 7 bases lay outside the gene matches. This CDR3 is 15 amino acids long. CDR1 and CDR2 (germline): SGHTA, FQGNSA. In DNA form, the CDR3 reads TGTGCCAGCAGCTCCCAGACAGGGGGCGTCGATACGCAGTATTTT. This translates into CASSSQTGGVDTQYF.

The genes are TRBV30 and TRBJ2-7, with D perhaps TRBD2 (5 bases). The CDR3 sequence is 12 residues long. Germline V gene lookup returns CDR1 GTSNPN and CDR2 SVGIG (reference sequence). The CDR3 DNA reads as TGTGCGATGGAAACGGGGACCTACGAGCAGTACTTC. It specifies CAMETGTYEQYF.

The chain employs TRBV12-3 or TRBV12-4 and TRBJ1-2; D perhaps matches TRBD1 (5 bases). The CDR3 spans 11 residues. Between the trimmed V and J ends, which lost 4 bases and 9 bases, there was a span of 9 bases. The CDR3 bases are TGTGCCAGCAGTTGGGGGGAACGCTACACCTTC. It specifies CASSWGERYTF.

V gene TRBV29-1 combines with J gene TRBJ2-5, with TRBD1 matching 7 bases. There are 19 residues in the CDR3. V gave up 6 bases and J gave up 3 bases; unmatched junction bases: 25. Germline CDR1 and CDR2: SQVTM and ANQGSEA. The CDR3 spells CSVYLTGSVVGREEETQYF. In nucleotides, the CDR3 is TGCAGCGTCTACCTGACAGGGAGTGTAGTCGGTCGGGAAGAAGAGACCCAGTACTTC.

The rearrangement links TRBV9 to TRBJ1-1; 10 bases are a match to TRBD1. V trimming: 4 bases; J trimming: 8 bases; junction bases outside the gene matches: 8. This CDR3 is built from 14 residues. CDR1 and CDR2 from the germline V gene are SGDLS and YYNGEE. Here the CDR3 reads CASSYSMTGGEAFF. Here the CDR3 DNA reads TGTGCCAGCAGCTATTCAATGACAGGGGGCGAAGCTTTCTTT.

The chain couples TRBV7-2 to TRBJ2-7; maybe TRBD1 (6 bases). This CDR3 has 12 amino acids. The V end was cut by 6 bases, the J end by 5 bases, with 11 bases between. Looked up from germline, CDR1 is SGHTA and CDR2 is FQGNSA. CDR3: CASSPKGDEQYF. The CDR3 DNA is TGTGCCAGCAGTCCGAAGGGGGACGAGCAGTACTTC.

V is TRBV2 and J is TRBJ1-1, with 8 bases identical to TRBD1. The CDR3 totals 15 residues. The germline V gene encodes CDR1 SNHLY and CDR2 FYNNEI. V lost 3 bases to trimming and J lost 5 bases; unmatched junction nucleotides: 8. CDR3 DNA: TGTGCCAGCAGTGAGGGTGCTACAGGGGGTACTGAAGCTTTCTTT. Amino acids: CASSEGATGGTEAFF.

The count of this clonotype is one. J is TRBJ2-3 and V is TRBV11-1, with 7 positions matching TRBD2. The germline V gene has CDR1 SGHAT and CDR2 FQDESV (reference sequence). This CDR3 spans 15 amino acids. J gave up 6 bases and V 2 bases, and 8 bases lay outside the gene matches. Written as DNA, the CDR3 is TGTGCCAGCAGCTTACAGGGACTACTGTCCGATACGCAGTATTTT. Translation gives CASSLQGLLSDTQYF.

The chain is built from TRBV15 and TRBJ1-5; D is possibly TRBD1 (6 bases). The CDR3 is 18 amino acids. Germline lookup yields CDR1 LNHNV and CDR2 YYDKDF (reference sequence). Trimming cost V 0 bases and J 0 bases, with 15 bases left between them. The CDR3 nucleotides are TGTGCCACCAGCAGAGATGGACAGTTCCTGTATAGCAATCAGCCCCAGCATTTT. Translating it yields CATSRDGQFLYSNQPQHF.

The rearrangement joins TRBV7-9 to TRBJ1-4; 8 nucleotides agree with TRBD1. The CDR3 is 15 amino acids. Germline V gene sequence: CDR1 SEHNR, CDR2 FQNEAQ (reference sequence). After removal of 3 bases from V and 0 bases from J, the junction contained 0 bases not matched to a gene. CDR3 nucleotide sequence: TGTGCCAGCAGCTTGGGACAGGCAACTAATGAAAAACTGTTTTTT. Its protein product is CASSLGQATNEKLFF.

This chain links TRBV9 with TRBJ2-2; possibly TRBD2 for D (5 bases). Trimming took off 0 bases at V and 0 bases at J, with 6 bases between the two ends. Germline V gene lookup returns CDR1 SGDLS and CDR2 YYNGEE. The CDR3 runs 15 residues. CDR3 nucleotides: TGTGCCAGCAGCGTAGGCGGGTCGAACACCGGGGAGCTGTTTTTT. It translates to CASSVGGSNTGELFF.

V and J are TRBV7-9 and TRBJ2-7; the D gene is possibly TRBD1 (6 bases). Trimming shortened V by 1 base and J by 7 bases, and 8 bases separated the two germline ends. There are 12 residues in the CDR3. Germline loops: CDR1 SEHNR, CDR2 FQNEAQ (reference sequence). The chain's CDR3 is CASSLGDREQYF. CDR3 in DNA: TGTGCCAGCAGCTTAGGTGACAGGGAGCAGTACTTC.